The entry that follows covers one TCR beta chain sequence. Its target is unknown. The data originate from a study of Ad26.COV2.S vaccination and SARS-CoV-2 variants. At the level of the study: Recipients of Ad26.COV2.S got it intramuscularly, once or twice 56 days apart. General study results and limits: Non-spike TCR breadth did not differ much between vaccine and placebo recipients. Vaccine recipients showed a spike-specific TCR breadth that was higher than in placebo recipients.

The protocol was immunoSEQ multiplex PCR, while the TCRdb copy is restricted to in-frame clones and leaves out a portion. In the table there are approximately 460,000 clones, 80% to 90% of which are singletons. Germline CDR1 reads MGHRA; CDR2 reads YSYEKL. Unmatched junction bases numbered 12, after V lost 1 base and J lost 0 bases. This CDR3 has 19 amino acids. Sample treatment: some 19 received Ad26.COV2.S at low or high dose, single or two shots; 5 received placebo; per-sample allocation not given. Samples came from day 63 after the first vaccine or placebo injection. The sequence was collected from a person between 18 and 59 years old who received the Ad26.COV2.S COVID-19 vaccine or a placebo. The specimen was peripheral blood, collected in a trial of Ad26.COV2.S vaccine versus placebo. V and J are TRBV4-1 and TRBJ1-5; 7 bases are a match to TRBD1. This CDR3 is CASSQALVLDRYSNQPQHF. Here the CDR3 DNA reads TGCGCCAGCAGCCAAGCTCTTGTCCTGGACAGGTATAGCAATCAGCCCCAGCATTTT.